The rows below give T cell receptor beta chains drawn from one sample of a study of T-cell memory formation after mild COVID-19. Via MiXCR, TCRdb re-called the 5' RACE reads, giving one row per CDR3 protein. The sample has about 400,000 distinct CDR3 sequences, 20% to 30% seen once. The sample was PBMCs or a T cell subset sorted from them (not recorded which). The receptors were sampled from an adult woman who had mild COVID-19 (a few samples of this study predate the infection). Cell type and time point are not known. CDR3s include the opening cysteine and the closing phenylalanine or tryptophan. Fields, in order: V gene, CDR3 protein.

V: TRBV7-2; CDR3: CASTSGGGYNQPQHF
V: TRBV24-1; CDR3: CATSGQVNQPQHF
V: TRBV2; CDR3: CASSFRDSRAYEQYF
V: TRBV20-1; CDR3: CSARDYRTRAYEQYF
V: TRBV24-1; CDR3: CATSGSGGTYEQYF
V: TRBV5-1; CDR3: CASSLAGGTGQYEQYF
V: TRBV5-6; CDR3: CASSLGTGSNEQFF
V: TRBV20-1; CDR3: CSGWENTEAFF
V: TRBV7-3; CDR3: CASSFRTGTDTQYF
V: TRBV19; CDR3: CASSMTSGTGRVVSNQPQHF
V: TRBV5-1; CDR3: CASSLGQVTNYEQYF
V: TRBV5-1; CDR3: CASSRGPTSTDTQYF
V: TRBV30; CDR3: CAWSIFPGTANGYTF
V: TRBV11-3; CDR3: CASSQQIGQETQYF
V: TRBV20-1; CDR3: CSAGGVSNQPQHF
V: TRBV10-3; CDR3: CAISRASDSSYNEQFF
V: TRBV29-1; CDR3: CSVVPWEGLGRPEQFF
V: TRBV5-1; CDR3: CASSLDGGYEQYF
V: TRBV11-3; CDR3: CASSTHADTQYF
V: TRBV7-2; CDR3: CASSLVSRGTGELFF
V: TRBV3-1; CDR3: CASSQGGTGRLSSYEQYF
V: TRBV24-1; CDR3: CATASGQGLELGYGYTF
V: TRBV15; CDR3: CATSRDRDTNYGYTF
V: TRBV29-1; CDR3: CSVEGVRLTVGYTF
V: TRBV12-3/TRBV12-4; CDR3: CASLRGQILAAVYNEQFF
V: TRBV27; CDR3: CASRPRPGQAYNEQFF
V: TRBV5-1; CDR3: CASRRTTSGGTDTQYF
V: TRBV5-1; CDR3: CASSHRSRLGEQYF
V: TRBV10-3; CDR3: CAISGGTDTQYF